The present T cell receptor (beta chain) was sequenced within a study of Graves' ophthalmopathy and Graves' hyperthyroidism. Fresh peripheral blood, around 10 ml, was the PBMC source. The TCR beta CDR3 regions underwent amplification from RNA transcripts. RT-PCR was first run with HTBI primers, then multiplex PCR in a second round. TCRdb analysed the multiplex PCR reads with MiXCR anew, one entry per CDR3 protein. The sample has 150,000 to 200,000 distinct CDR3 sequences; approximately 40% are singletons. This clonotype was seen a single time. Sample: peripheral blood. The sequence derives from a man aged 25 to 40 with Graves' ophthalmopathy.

CDR3 region: CAWNPSTYQETQYF. CDR3 in DNA: TGTGCCTGGAACCCGAGTACCTATCAAGAGACCCAGTACTTC. This chain links TRBV30 with TRBJ2-5; D remains unclear. The CDR3 consists of 14 residues. V gave up 4 bases and J gave up 2 bases, with 14 bases separating them. Germline V gene lookup returns CDR1 GTSNPN and CDR2 SVGIG (reference sequence).